Listed below are T cell receptor beta chains from one sample, sequenced in a study of cytomegalovirus exposure and HLA in healthy donors. Data came from immunoSEQ multiplex PCR; TCRdb stores just in-frame clones and leaves some out. The repertoire holds around 150,000 clones, with about 60% as singletons. Source material: PBMCs. All receptors come from an older woman in good health and CMV-seropositive. The CDR3 runs from the conserved cysteine through the conserved F or W. D genes are given only for firm matches. Clone size is given for some rows only: seen once, a few or many times, or a class if the clone is expanded.

j_gene	v_gene	len	abundance	d_gene	CDR3nt	CDR3aa
TRBJ2-1	TRBV10-3	17	-	-	TGTGCCATCAGTGAGTCCACAGGGTTGTTATCGTACAATGAGCAGTTCTTC	CAISESTGLLSYNEQFF
TRBJ2-5	TRBV9	12	-	TRBD1	TGTGCCAGCAGCACAGGGGAAGAGACCCAGTACTTC	CASSTGEETQYF
TRBJ2-6	TRBV27	17	-	-	TGTGCCAGCAGTCCCAGGGGAGAGAGGGCTGGGGCCAACGTCCTGACTTTC	CASSPRGERAGANVLTF
TRBJ2-3	TRBV9	14	-	-	TGTGCCAGCAGCGTAGCTACTAGCTCAGATACGCAGTATTTT	CASSVATSSDTQYF
TRBJ2-5	TRBV30	12	-	-	TGTGCCTGGGACTATGGCCAAGAGACCCAGTACTTC	CAWDYGQETQYF
TRBJ2-3	TRBV27	15	-	-	TGTGCCAGCAGTTTTAGTCGGGGGAGGACAGATACGCAGTATTTT	CASSFSRGRTDTQYF
TRBJ2-1	TRBV28	14	medium-sized	TRBD2	TGTGCCAGCAGTATAGCGGGAAATTACAATGAGCAGTTCTTC	CASSIAGNYNEQFF
TRBJ2-7	TRBV19	11	-	-	TGTGCCACCCGAGGAGGGTCCGAGCAGTACTTC	CATRGGSEQYF
TRBJ2-3	TRBV6-4	15	-	TRBD2	TGTGCCAGCAGTGACGGTAGCGGGAGTACAGATACGCAGTATTTT	CASSDGSGSTDTQYF
TRBJ2-7	TRBV13	15	-	TRBD1	TGTGCCAGCAGCTTCACCGGGACAGGGGTCCACGAGCAGTACTTC	CASSFTGTGVHEQYF
TRBJ2-1	TRBV7-3	15	-	TRBD2	TGTGCCAGCAGCTTAAGCGGGAGAGCGTACAATGAGCAGTTCTTC	CASSLSGRAYNEQFF
TRBJ2-7	TRBV7-2	15	few	TRBD2	TGTGCCAGCAGCCCCCGACTAGCGGGAGGCCACGAGCAGTACTTC	CASSPRLAGGHEQYF
TRBJ2-1	TRBV5-1	15	-	-	TGCGCCAGCAGCTTGGGTGACAGGGGGCGGGAGGGGCAGTTCTTC	CASSLGDRGREGQFF
TRBJ2-2	TRBV11-2	15	-	TRBD2	TGTGCCAGCAGCTTCAGGACTAGCGGCACCGGGGAGCTGTTTTTT	CASSFRTSGTGELFF
TRBJ1-6	TRBV27	18	-	-	TGTGCCAGCACTGGATTGACAGGCCTCAGCTCCTATAATTCACCCCTCCACTTT	CASTGLTGLSSYNSPLHF
TRBJ2-1	TRBV28	15	-	-	TGTGCCAGCAGTTGGGGCGGTGCGTCCTACAATGAGCAGTTCTTC	CASSWGGASYNEQFF
TRBJ1-4	TRBV28	14	-	TRBD1	TGTGCCAGCAGTTTAGACAGGGGGCCTGAAAAACTGTTTTTT	CASSLDRGPEKLFF
TRBJ2-5	TRBV7-2	18	once	TRBD2	TGTGCCAGCAGCGTGACTAGCGGGAGGGGTGGGGGTCTTGGGACCCAGTACTTC	CASSVTSGRGGGLGTQYF
TRBJ2-3	TRBV7-2	13	-	-	TGTGCCAGCAGCTTACAGGGGCCAGATACGCAGTATTTT	CASSLQGPDTQYF
TRBJ2-2	TRBV29-1	13	few	-	TGCAGCGTTGAAAGGGGCATTTCAGGGGAGCTGTTTTTT	CSVERGISGELFF
TRBJ1-1	TRBV13	17	-	TRBD1	TGTGCCAGCAGCCCTACCGGGACAGGGGTGGAAACCACTGAAGCTTTCTTT	CASSPTGTGVETTEAFF
TRBJ2-1	TRBV6-5	14	-	TRBD2	TGTGCCAGCAGTTACTCCGCCGGGACTAGCGGGAGGGTCTTC	CASSYSAGTSGRVF
TRBJ2-7	TRBV29-1	15	-	-	TGCAGCGCGCAAGGGACTTCTAAGGGTGTCTACGAGCAGTACTTC	CSAQGTSKGVYEQYF
TRBJ2-1	TRBV9	15	once	TRBD1	TGTGCCAGCAGCGTAGTATTGGACAGGGGATCCGAGCAGTTCTTC	CASSVVLDRGSEQFF
TRBJ2-1	TRBV5-1	16	-	TRBD2	TGCGCCAGCAGCCTAACTAGCGGGCCGACCTACAATGAGCAGTTCTTC	CASSLTSGPTYNEQFF
TRBJ2-1	TRBV9	15	once	TRBD2	TGTGCCAGCAGCAGAGGAGCGGGAGGGGACGGTGAGCAGTTCTTC	CASSRGAGGDGEQFF
TRBJ2-7	TRBV30	12	-	-	TGTGCCTGGAGTGTACTCTCCTACGAGCAGTACTTC	CAWSVLSYEQYF
TRBJ2-1	TRBV4-3	18	-	TRBD2	TGCGCCAGCAGCCAAGTCGGCGGGTCTAGCGGGTCTTACAATGAGCAGTTCTTC	CASSQVGGSSGSYNEQFF
TRBJ2-3	TRBV5-4	15	-	-	TGTGCCAGCAGCTTGGTGGCGGCCCTGGTTGGTACGCAGTATTTT	CASSLVAALVGTQYF
TRBJ2-3	TRBV7-6	17	few	TRBD2	TGTGCCAGCAGCTTAGATGGTCTTAGCGGGAGTGGAGATACGCAGTATTTT	CASSLDGLSGSGDTQYF
TRBJ2-1	TRBV5-6	15	-	TRBD1	TGTGCCAGCAGCTTGGGGGACAGAAGCTACAATGAGCAGTTCTTC	CASSLGDRSYNEQFF
TRBJ1-4	TRBV5-4	15	once	-	TGTGCCAGCAGCTCGGGCCCAGGGACAAATGAAAAACTGTTTTTT	CASSSGPGTNEKLFF
TRBJ1-1	TRBV5-6	14	-	TRBD1	TGTGCCAGCAGCGGAAGGACAGGGAACACTGAAGCTTTCTTT	CASSGRTGNTEAFF
TRBJ2-2	TRBV7-9	14	-	-	TGTGCCAGCAGCTTAGCCGGTTCGGGCGGGGAGCTGTTTTTT	CASSLAGSGGELFF
TRBJ2-5	TRBV11-2	15	-	TRBD2	TGTGCCAGCTCGGCACTAGCGGGAGTCGCAGAGACCCAGTACTTC	CASSALAGVAETQYF
TRBJ1-5	TRBV15	13	-	-	TGTGCCACCAGCAGGGCCCGGGATCAGCCCCAGCATTTT	CATSRARDQPQHF
TRBJ1-2	TRBV5-1	15	-	-	TGCGCCAGCAGCTTGGACGGGACTCAAGGCTATGGCTACACCTTC	CASSLDGTQGYGYTF
TRBJ2-7	TRBV9	15	once	TRBD1	TGTGCCAGCAGCGAGAGGGGACAGCTTTCCTACGAGCAGTACTTC	CASSERGQLSYEQYF
TRBJ2-7	TRBV28	14	few	-	TGTGCCAGCACCTGGGGACTGGGGATCTACGAGCAGTACTTC	CASTWGLGIYEQYF
TRBJ2-3	TRBV13	15	-	TRBD1	TGTGCCAGCAGCCGACCCTCAGGGGGACCGGATACGCAGTATTTT	CASSRPSGGPDTQYF
TRBJ1-1	TRBV5-1	14	-	TRBD1	TGCGCCAGCAGCGGGGGGGACAGGGACGGTGAAGCTTTCTTT	CASSGGDRDGEAFF
TRBJ2-7	TRBV6-5	14	-	TRBD2	TGTGCCAGCAGTCTAACGGGAGGGCCCTACGAGCAGTACTTC	CASSLTGGPYEQYF
TRBJ1-2	TRBV5-6	13	-	-	TGTGCCAGCAGCTCGGACTCAACTGGGGGCTACACCTTC	CASSSDSTGGYTF
TRBJ2-7	TRBV5-1	14	few	-	TGCGCCAGCAGCTATCGATCAGTACCCTACGAGCAGTACTTC	CASSYRSVPYEQYF
TRBJ2-6	TRBV2	16	-	TRBD1	TGTGCCAGCAGTTTACAGGGGGTGACTGGGGCCAACGTCCTGACTTTC	CASSLQGVTGANVLTF
TRBJ2-7	TRBV9	15	-	TRBD2	TGTGCCAGCAGCGCGGGACTAGCGGGCGATTACGAGCAGTACTTC	CASSAGLAGDYEQYF
TRBJ2-2	TRBV15	14	-	TRBD1	TGTGCCACCAGCAGGAACAGGGGGCCCGGGGAGCTGTTTTTT	CATSRNRGPGELFF
TRBJ2-7	TRBV5-1	16	-	TRBD1	TGCGCCAGCAGCCACGGGACAGGCCTAGGGGGTACCGAGCAGTACTTC	CASSHGTGLGGTEQYF
TRBJ2-2	TRBV7-2	17	-	-	TGTGCCAGCAGCTCAAAGCCAAGGGGTGGTCGCACCGGGGAGCTGTTTTTT	CASSSKPRGGRTGELFF
TRBJ2-3	TRBV7-2	16	-	TRBD2	TGTGCCAGCAGCTCCCGGACTAGCGGGAGTACAGATACGCAGTATTTT	CASSSRTSGSTDTQYF
TRBJ1-5	TRBV9	15	-	TRBD1	TGTGCCAGCAGCAAGGGACAGGGGGCAAATCAGCCCCAGCATTTT	CASSKGQGANQPQHF
TRBJ2-7	TRBV5-8	16	-	TRBD2	TGTGCCAGCAGCCCTATACTAGCGGGAACCACCTACGAGCAGTACTTC	CASSPILAGTTYEQYF
TRBJ1-6	TRBV30	14	-	TRBD1	TGTGCCTGGAGTGTAGTCCAGGGGGTCACACCCCTCCACTTT	CAWSVVQGVTPLHF
TRBJ2-5	TRBV7-7	15	-	TRBD1	TGTGCTAGCAGCTCTGGGACAGGGGGCGGAGAGACCCAGTACTTC	CASSSGTGGGETQYF
TRBJ2-5	TRBV27	16	few	TRBD2	TGTGCCAGCAGTTTACGCAAACTAGCGGGATGGGAGACCCAGTACTTC	CASSLRKLAGWETQYF
TRBJ1-1	TRBV18	14	-	-	TGTGCCAGCTCACCGGACAGCATGAACACTGAAGCTTTCTTT	CASSPDSMNTEAFF
TRBJ2-2	TRBV6-5	13	few	-	TGTGCCAGCAGTTCAGGGTTGCACGGGGAGCTGTTTTTT	CASSSGLHGELFF
TRBJ2-1	TRBV5-4	14	few	-	TGTGCCAGCAGCTTGGAGGGGGAAGGAAGAGAGCAGTTCTTC	CASSLEGEGREQFF
TRBJ1-1	TRBV28	13	-	-	TGTGCCAGCAGTTTCTCTGTCGGGATTGAAGCTTTCTTT	CASSFSVGIEAFF